This TCR beta chain was recorded in a study of T cells in Graves' hyperthyroidism and ophthalmopathy. Study background: Pretreatment peripheral blood was obtained at initial diagnosis. Study-wide results and limits: A model built on 13 V-J features separated ophthalmopathy from stable hyperthyroidism.

This clonotype was counted many times. Its antigen is not identified. The germline V gene has CDR1 SQVTM and CDR2 ANQGSEA. This CDR3 contains 13 residues. Germline trimming cut 7 bases from V and 4 bases from J; bases unmatched to any gene: 6. The source material, RNA transcripts, was used to amplify TCR beta CDR3 regions. With the HTBI primer set, the TCR CDR3 went through a first round of RT-PCR. MiXCR, applied by TCRdb to the multiplex PCR reads, yields one record per CDR3 protein. Here the sample spans some 770,000 distinct CDR3 sequences, roughly 15% being singletons. The sequence was collected from a man aged 18 to 29 with Graves' hyperthyroidism. J is TRBJ2-1 and V is TRBV29-1; 8 bases are a match to TRBD1. Sequences were obtained from blood. The CDR3 DNA reads TGCAGCGCGGCAGGGGGCTTGTACAATGAGCAGTTCTTC. Encoded protein: CSAAGGLYNEQFF.